This TCR beta chain was captured by sequencing in a study of T cells expressing NK-cell markers. Study-wide context: The TCR beta repertoires originated in sorted CD3+CD56+NKG2C+, CD3+CD56+NKG2C- and CD3+CD56-NKG2C+ T cells. Study outcomes and limitations: Where several donors were concerned, these clonotypes also led the CD3+CD56-NKG2C+ fraction.

As concerns this clonotype: Its specificity is unknown.

Libraries used 5'RACE template switching adding universal primer site and UMIs. TCRdb re-called the 5' RACE reads; one entry per CDR3 protein, DNA not given. This table holds a few hundred thousand distinct CDR3 sequences. The CDR3 is 15 amino acids. Per the germline V gene, CDR1 is LNHNV and CDR2 is YYDKDF (reference sequence). The sequenced sample was blood T cells: a sorted CD56 or NKG2C T cell subset, CD4+ or CD8+ T cells, or bulk PBMC T cells (not recorded which). The chain employs TRBV15 and TRBJ2-5; the TCRdb D gene call, TRBD2, has no DNA to confirm it. The receptor comes from a young man in good health. The CDR3 loop is CATSVPLAGDETQYF. The entire variable domain, with the rest obtained from reference TRBV15 and TRBJ2-5, is as follows: DAMVIQNPRYQVTQFGKPVTLSCSQTLNHNVMYWYQQKSSQAPKLLFHYYDKDFNNEADTPDNFQSRRPNTSFCFLDIRSPGLGDTAMYLCATSVPLAGDETQYFGPGTRLLVL.